Listed below are T cell receptor beta chains from one sample, sequenced in a study of fetal regulatory T cell absence and autoimmunity. Sequenced by immunoSEQ multiplex PCR; TCRdb stores in-frame clones only, minus some. The sample consists of approximately 94,000 clones, roughly 78% of them appearing once. Sequencing used pancreas tissue. Source of these receptors: a male donor with IPEX syndrome. Both conserved end residues are part of each CDR3. A D gene is named only where the DNA matches it firmly. Clone size, where shown, is once, few, many, or a class for clones that have expanded.

D gene	clone size	V gene	J gene	CDR3 DNA	CDR3 protein
TRBD2	NA	TRBV29-1	TRBJ2-1	TGCAGCGTTAGGTCTAGCGGGTCCTATGAGCAGTTCTTC	CSVRSSGSYEQFF
TRBD2	NA	TRBV7-2	TRBJ2-7	TGTGCCAGCAGCTTAGGGTGGCTAGCGGATTCCTACGAGCAGTACTTC	CASSLGWLADSYEQYF
NA	NA	TRBV7-9	TRBJ2-7	TGTGCCAGCAGCGGCCGGGTTTCCTCCTACGAGCAGTACTTC	CASSGRVSSYEQYF
NA	NA	TRBV5-1	TRBJ2-7	TGCGCCAGCAGCCTCGGTGCGGTCTCCTACGAGCAGTACTTC	CASSLGAVSYEQYF
NA	few	TRBV5-1	TRBJ2-7	TGCGCCAGCAGCTTGGACCAAGCAAGCTACGAGCAGTACTTC	CASSLDQASYEQYF
NA	once	TRBV5-1	TRBJ2-4	TGCGCCAGCAGCCCGACCAGCAGGAGGGCCAAAAACATTCAGTACTTC	CASSPTSRRAKNIQYF
NA	NA	TRBV6-6	TRBJ2-7	TGTGCCAGCAGTACTACAGGGGGGGTCTACGAGCAGTACTTC	CASSTTGGVYEQYF
NA	NA	TRBV5-1	TRBJ1-1	TGCGCCAGCAGCCTGATGGGGGTTGTTAGCACTGAAGCTTTCTTT	CASSLMGVVSTEAFF
TRBD1	once	TRBV7-9	TRBJ1-4	TGTGCCAGCAGCTCGGGACAGGGTAATGAAAAACTGTTTTTT	CASSSGQGNEKLFF
NA	NA	TRBV7-9	TRBJ1-5	TGTGCCAGCAGCTCCGACGCAGGTCATCAGCCCCAGCATTTT	CASSSDAGHQPQHF
TRBD2	once	TRBV7-2	TRBJ2-7	TGTGCCAGCAGCTTAGCCGGACACAGGCGGGAGGTGTACGAGCAGTACTTC	CASSLAGHRREVYEQYF
NA	NA	TRBV4-3	TRBJ2-3	TGCGCCAGCAGCCTGACTAGAACAGATACGCAGTATTTT	CASSLTRTDTQYF
NA	many	TRBV7-8	TRBJ2-2	TGTGCCAGCAGCTTAATCCCCGGGATTAGTAAAGCCGGGGAGCTGTTTTTT	CASSLIPGISKAGELFF
NA	NA	TRBV11-3	TRBJ2-2	TGTGCCAGCAGCTTATTTCGGGGTAGCACCGGGGAGCTGTTTTTT	CASSLFRGSTGELFF
TRBD1	few	TRBV30	TRBJ2-7	TGTGCCTGGAGTGTTACAGGGGGCGACGAGCAGTACTTC	CAWSVTGGDEQYF
TRBD2	NA	TRBV7-6	TRBJ2-7	TGTGCCAGCAGCTTAGAGTTTGGCTGGCCGGGACTAGCGGGGGGCCCCTACGAGCAGTACTTC	CASSLEFGWPGLAGGPYEQYF
NA	NA	TRBV7-2	TRBJ2-2	TGTGCCAGCAGCTTAGGAGCAGGGACCGGGGAGCTGTTTTTT	CASSLGAGTGELFF
NA	NA	TRBV30	TRBJ1-5	TGTGCCTGGCAATCGGATAGCAATCAGCCCCAGCATTTT	CAWQSDSNQPQHF
TRBD1	once	TRBV5-1	TRBJ1-1	TGCGCCAGCAGTTCCCTCTGGACAGGGCTTAAGAACACTGAAGCTTTCTTT	CASSSLWTGLKNTEAFF
NA	NA	TRBV7-8	TRBJ2-7	TGTGCCAGCAGCTCTCGACTAGTGGTCTACGAGCAGTACTTC	CASSSRLVVYEQYF
NA	NA	TRBV4-3	TRBJ1-3	TGCGCCAGCAGCCAAGGAACAGGGCCCGGAAACACCATATATTTT	CASSQGTGPGNTIYF
NA	NA	TRBV14	TRBJ2-3	TGTGCCAGCAGCCAAGAGGACTACACAGATACGCAGTATTTT	CASSQEDYTDTQYF
TRBD1	few	TRBV7-9	TRBJ2-7	TGTGCCAGCAGCCGGGACAGGGTGTACGAGCAGTACTTC	CASSRDRVYEQYF
TRBD1	few	TRBV9	TRBJ1-2	TGTGCCAGCAGCGCCACAGGGGGCGCCTATGGCTACACCTTC	CASSATGGAYGYTF